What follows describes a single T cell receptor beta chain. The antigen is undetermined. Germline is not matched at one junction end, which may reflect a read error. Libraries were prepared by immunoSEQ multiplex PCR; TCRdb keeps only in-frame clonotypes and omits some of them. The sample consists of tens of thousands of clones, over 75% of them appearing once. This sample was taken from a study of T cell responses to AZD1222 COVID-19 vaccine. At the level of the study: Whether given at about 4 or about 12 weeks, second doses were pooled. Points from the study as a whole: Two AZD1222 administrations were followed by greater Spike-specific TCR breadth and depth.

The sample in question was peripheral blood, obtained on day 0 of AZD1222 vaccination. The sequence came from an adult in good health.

The CDR3 here is CASSLNTNAGELFF. CDR3 bases: TGTGCCAGCAGCTTAAACACGAACGCCGGGGAGCTGTTTTTT. The chain links TRBV7-9 to TRBJ2-2, with D unclear. Germline V gives CDR1 SEHNR, CDR2 FQNEAQ (reference sequence). This CDR3 has 14 residues.